Detailed here is one T cell receptor beta chain. The target antigen is unknown. It was with 60 Vbeta and 13 Jbeta primers that the PCR ran. The data were produced by immunoSEQ multiplex PCR, yet TCRdb's version contains in-frame clones alone and is incomplete. The sample consists of about 150,000 clones, 80% of them appearing once. Per the germline V gene, CDR1 is LGHNA and CDR2 is YSLEER. CDR3 length: 16 residues. The data are from a study of cytomegalovirus exposure and HLA in healthy donors. Whole-study context: A data release that came early held tens of millions of unique TCRs from HLA-typed donors.

General observations from the study: In a later analysis, compared with equally common non-associated chains, HLA-associated beta chains were more expanded. Most TCR beta V segments were productive about 90% or about 30% of the time in an earlier analysis. Common viral pathogens seemed, in a later analysis, to connect with several of the most significant clusters.

Material: PBMCs. This TCR came from a man under 40 in good health. This chain joins TRBV4-3 and TRBJ2-5, with unresolved D. The better agreement between TRBJ2-7 and the DNA end casts doubt on the J call. CDR3 amino acids: CASSPEHDQVSYEQYF. The CDR3 region has the DNA TGCGCCAGCAGCCCCGAACATGATCAGGTCTCCTACGAGCAGTACTTC.